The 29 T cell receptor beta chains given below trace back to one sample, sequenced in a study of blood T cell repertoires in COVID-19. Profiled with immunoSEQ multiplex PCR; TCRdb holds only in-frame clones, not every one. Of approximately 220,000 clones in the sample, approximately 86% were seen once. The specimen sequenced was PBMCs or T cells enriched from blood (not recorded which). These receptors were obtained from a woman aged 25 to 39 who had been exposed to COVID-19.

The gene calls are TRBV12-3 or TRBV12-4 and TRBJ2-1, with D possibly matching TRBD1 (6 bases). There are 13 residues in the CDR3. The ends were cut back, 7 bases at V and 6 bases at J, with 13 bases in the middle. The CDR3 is CASKSDRLNEQFF. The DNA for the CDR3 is TGTGCCAGCAAATCGGACAGACTCAATGAGCAGTTCTTC.

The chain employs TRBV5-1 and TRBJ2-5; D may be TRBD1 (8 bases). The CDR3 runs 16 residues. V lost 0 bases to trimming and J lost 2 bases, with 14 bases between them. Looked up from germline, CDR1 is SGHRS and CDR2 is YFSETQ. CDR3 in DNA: TGCGCCAGCAGCTTGGCCGGACAGGGAGGGCAAGAGACCCAGTACTTC. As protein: CASSLAGQGGQETQYF.

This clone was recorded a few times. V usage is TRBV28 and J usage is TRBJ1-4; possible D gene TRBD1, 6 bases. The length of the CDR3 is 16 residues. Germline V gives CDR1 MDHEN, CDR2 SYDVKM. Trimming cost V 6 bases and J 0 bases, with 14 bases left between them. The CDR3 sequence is CASSRGAPATNEKLFF. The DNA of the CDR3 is TGTGCCAGCAGCCGGGGGGCCCCGGCAACTAATGAAAAACTGTTTTTT. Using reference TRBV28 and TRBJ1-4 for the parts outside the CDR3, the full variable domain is DVKVTQSSRYLVKRTGEKVFLECVQDMDHENMFWYRQDPGLGLRLIYFSYDVKMKEKGDIPEGYSVSREKKERFSLILESASTNQTSMYLCASSRGAPATNEKLFFGSGTQLSVL.

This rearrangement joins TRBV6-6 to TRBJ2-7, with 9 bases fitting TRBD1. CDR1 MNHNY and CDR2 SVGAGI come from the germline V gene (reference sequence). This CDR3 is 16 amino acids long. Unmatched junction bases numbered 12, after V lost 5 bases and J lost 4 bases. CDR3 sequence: CASSPIAGQGTYEQYF. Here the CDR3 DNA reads TGTGCCAGCAGTCCGATCGCGGGACAGGGAACTTACGAGCAGTACTTC.

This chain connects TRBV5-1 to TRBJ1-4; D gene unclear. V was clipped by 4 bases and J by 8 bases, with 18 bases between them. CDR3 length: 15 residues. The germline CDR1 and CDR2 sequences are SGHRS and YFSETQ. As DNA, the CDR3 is TGCGCCAGCAGCCCCGTTCCCAGTGACGGGGAAAAACTGTTTTTT. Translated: CASSPVPSDGEKLFF.

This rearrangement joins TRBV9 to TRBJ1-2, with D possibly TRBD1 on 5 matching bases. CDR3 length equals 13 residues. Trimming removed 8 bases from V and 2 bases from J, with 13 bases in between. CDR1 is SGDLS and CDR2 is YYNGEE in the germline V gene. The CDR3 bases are TGTGCCAGTTCGGCAGGGAAGAACTATGGCTACACCTTC. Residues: CASSAGKNYGYTF.

The CDR3: CASSPWRGGTDTQYF. The CDR3 nucleotides are TGTGCCAGCAGCCCCTGGCGGGGGGGCACAGATACGCAGTATTTT. The genes are TRBV9 and TRBJ2-3, with 8 nucleotides matching TRBD2. CDR3 length equals 15 residues. V dropped 4 bases and J dropped 1; count of bases not matched to a gene: 5. Germline CDR1 reads SGDLS; CDR2 reads YYNGEE.

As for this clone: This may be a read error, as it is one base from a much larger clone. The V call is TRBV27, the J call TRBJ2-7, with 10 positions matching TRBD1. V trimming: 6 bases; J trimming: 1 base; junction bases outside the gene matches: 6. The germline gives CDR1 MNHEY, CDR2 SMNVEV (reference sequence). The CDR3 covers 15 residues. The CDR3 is CASSPGTGVSYEQYF. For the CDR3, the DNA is TGTGCCAGCAGCCCCGGGACAGGGGTATCCTACGAGCAGTACTTC.

In DNA form, the CDR3 reads TGTGCCAGCTCACCAAAAGAAGGCAGGGCCACTGAAGCTTTCTTT. This translates into CASSPKEGRATEAFF. This chain joins TRBV18 and TRBJ1-1, with D possibly TRBD1 on 5 matching bases. This CDR3 comprises 15 residues. V lost 2 bases, J lost 4 bases, and 14 bases lay in between. Germline V gene sequence: CDR1 KGHSH, CDR2 LQKENI.

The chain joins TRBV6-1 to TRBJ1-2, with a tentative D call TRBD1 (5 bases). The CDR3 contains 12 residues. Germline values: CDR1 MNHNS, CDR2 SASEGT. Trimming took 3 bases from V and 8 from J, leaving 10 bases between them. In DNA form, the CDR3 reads TGTGCCAGCAGTGAGCAGGGAGGGGGCTACACCTTC. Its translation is CASSEQGGGYTF.

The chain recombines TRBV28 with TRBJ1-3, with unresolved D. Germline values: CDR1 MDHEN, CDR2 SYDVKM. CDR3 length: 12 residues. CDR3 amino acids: CVAGGSGNTIYF. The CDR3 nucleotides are TGTGTCGCCGGAGGCTCTGGAAACACCATATATTTT.

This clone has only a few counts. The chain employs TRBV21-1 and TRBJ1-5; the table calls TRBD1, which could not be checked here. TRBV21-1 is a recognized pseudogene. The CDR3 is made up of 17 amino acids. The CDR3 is CASSSDQGIRQNQPQHF. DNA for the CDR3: TGTGCCAGCAGCAGCGATCAGGGGATCAGACAAAATCAGCCCCAGCATTTT.

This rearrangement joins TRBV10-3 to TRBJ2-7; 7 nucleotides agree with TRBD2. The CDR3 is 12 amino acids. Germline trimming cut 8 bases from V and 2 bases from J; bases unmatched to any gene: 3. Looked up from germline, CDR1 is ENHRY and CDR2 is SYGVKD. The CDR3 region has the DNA TGTGCCATCGGGGGGGAGCCCTACGAGCAGTACTTC. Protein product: CAIGGEPYEQYF.

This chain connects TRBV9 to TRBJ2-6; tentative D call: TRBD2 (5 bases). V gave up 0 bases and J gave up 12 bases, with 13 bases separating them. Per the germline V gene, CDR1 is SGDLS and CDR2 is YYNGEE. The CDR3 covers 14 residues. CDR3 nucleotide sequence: TGTGCCAGCAGCGTAGGGAGGTTCGGCAGCGTCCTGACTTTC. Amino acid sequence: CASSVGRFGSVLTF.

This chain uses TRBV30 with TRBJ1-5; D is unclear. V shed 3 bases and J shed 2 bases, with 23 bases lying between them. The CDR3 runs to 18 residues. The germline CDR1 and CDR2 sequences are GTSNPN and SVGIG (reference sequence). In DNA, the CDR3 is TGTGCCTGGAGCCTCAAGGAGTATGCTGAAGGCCGCAATCAGCCCCAGCATTTT. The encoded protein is CAWSLKEYAEGRNQPQHF.

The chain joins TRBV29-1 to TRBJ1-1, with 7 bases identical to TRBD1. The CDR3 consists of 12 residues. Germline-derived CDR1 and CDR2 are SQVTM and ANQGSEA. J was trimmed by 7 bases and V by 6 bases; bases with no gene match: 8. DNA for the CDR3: TGCAGCGTCGACAGGGAACCCTATGAAGCTTTCTTT. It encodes CSVDREPYEAFF.

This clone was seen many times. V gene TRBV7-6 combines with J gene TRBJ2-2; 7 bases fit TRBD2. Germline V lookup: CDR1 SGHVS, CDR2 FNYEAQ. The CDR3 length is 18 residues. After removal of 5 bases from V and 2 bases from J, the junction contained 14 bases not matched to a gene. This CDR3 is CASSPAGGSGPNTGELFF. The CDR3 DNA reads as TGTGCCAGCAGCCCAGCTGGGGGTAGCGGGCCCAACACCGGGGAGCTGTTTTTT.

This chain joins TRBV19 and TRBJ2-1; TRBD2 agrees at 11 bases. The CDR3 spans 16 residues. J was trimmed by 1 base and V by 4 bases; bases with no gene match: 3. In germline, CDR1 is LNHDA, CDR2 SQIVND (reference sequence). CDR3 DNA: TGTGCCAGTAGTAAATTAGCGGGGGGGTCCTACAATGAGCAGTTCTTC. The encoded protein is CASSKLAGGSYNEQFF.

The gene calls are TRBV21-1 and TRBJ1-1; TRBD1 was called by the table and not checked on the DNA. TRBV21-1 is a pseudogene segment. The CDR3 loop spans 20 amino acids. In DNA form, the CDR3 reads TGTGCCAGCAGCACCACCCGGGCAAACACTGACAGGGGGCTGAACACTGAAGCTTTCTTT. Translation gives CASSTTRANTDRGLNTEAFF.

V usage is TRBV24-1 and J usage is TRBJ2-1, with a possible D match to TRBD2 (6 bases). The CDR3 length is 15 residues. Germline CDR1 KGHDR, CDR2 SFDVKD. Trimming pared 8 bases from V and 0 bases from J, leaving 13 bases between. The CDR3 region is CATTSGGRSYNEQFF. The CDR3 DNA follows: TGTGCCACCACCTCTGGAGGGCGCTCCTACAATGAGCAGTTCTTC.

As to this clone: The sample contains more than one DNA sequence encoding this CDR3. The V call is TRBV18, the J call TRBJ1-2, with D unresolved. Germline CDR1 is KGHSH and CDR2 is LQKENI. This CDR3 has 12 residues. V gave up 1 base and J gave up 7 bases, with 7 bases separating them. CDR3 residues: CASSPREGGYTF. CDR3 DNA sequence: TGTGCCAGCTCACCACGGGAGGGTGGCTACACCTTC.

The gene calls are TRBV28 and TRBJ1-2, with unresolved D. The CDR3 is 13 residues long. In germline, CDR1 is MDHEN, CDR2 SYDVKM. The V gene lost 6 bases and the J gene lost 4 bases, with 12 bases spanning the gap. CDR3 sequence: CASRGDTFYGYTF. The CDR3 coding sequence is TGTGCCAGCAGGGGAGACACTTTCTATGGCTACACCTTC.

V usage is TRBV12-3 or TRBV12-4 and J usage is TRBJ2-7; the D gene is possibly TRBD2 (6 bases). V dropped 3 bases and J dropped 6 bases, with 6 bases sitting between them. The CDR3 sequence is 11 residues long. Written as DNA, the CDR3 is TGTGCCAGCAGTTTGCGGGGCGAGCAGTACTTC. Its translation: CASSLRGEQYF.

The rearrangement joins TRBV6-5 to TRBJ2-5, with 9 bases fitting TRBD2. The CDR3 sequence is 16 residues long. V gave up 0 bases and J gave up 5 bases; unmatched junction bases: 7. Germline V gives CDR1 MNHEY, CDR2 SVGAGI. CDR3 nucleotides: TGTGCCAGCAGTTACTCGCGGGGGGGGCGAGTGGAGACCCAGTACTTC. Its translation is CASSYSRGGRVETQYF.

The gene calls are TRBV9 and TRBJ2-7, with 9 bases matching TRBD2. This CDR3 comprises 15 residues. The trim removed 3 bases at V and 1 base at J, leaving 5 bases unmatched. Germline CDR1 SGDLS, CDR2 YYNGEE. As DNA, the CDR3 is TGTGCCAGCAGCGAGCTAGCGGGACCTTCCTACGAGCAGTACTTC. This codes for CASSELAGPSYEQYF.

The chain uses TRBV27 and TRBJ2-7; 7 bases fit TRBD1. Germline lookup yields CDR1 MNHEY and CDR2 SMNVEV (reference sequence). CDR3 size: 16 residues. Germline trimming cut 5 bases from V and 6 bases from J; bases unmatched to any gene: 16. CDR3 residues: CASSPVQGNGLIEQYF. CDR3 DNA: TGTGCCAGCAGTCCCGTACAGGGGAACGGCTTAATCGAGCAGTACTTC.

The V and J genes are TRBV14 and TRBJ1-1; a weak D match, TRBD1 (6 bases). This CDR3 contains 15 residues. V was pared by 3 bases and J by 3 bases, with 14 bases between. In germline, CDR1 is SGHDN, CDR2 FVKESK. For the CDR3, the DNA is TGTGCCAGCAGCCAGTTAGGGGGATTAGACACTGAAGCTTTCTTT. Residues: CASSQLGGLDTEAFF.

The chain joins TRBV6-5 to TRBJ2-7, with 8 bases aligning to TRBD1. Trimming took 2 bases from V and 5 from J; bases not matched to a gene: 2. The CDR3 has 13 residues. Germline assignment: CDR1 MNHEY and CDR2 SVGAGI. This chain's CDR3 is CASSYGQGDEQYF. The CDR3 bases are TGTGCCAGCAGTTACGGACAGGGCGACGAGCAGTACTTC.

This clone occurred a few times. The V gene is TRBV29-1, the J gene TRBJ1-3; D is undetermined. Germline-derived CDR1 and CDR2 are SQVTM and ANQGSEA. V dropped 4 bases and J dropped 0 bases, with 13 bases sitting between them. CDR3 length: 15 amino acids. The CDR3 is CSVGAGMGSGNTIYF. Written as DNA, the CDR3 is TGCAGCGTTGGGGCGGGGATGGGCTCTGGAAACACCATATATTTT. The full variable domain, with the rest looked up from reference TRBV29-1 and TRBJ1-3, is SAVISQKPSRDICQRGTSLTIQCQVDSQVTMMFWYRQQPGQSLTLIATANQGSEATYESGFVIDKFPISRPNLTFSTLTVSNMSPEDSSIYLCSVGAGMGSGNTIYFGEGSWLTVV.